What follows are 24 T cell receptor beta chains derived from one specimen sequenced in a study of T-cell reconstitution after alpha-beta-depleted transplantation in children (dated by TCRdb to between 2015 and 2016). Libraries were built with PCR. The reads were generated on an Illumina HiSeq 2500. To normalize quantification of the TCRbeta repertoire, the TCR libraries were built with molecular barcoding that relied on unique molecular identifiers. TCRdb reprocessing: public reads trimmed at Q25 with fastp, clones called with MiXCR, in-frame beta chains kept. Rows merge per CDR3 protein into single entries with the most common DNA and genes. The sample table lists about 540,000 distinct CDR3 sequences, around 17% of them with a count of one. The top ten hold roughly 3.3% of the sample. The material was PBMCs from the stem cell graft donor, obtained from the stem cell graft. The receptor source for this set is a human donor who donated a stem cell graft to a child with acute lymphoblastic leukemia.

J is TRBJ2-1 and V is TRBV7-9; 10 nucleotides line up with TRBD2. The V and J ends lost 5 bases and 4 bases, in that order; junction bases with no gene match: 8. CDR3 size: 16 residues. CDR1 SEHNR and CDR2 FQNEAQ come from the germline V gene (reference sequence). The CDR3 bases are TGTGCCAGCAGCCCAGCGGGACTAGCGTCTTACAATGAGCAGTTCTTC. As protein: CASSPAGLASYNEQFF.

The rearrangement links TRBV2 to TRBJ2-1, with a tentative D call TRBD2 (5 bases). This CDR3 has 17 residues. The germline V and J ends were trimmed by 3 bases and 1 base, with 16 bases remaining between them. In germline, CDR1 is SNHLY, CDR2 FYNNEI. For the CDR3, the DNA is TGTGCCAGCAGTGACCCGGAGGAGGAAGAGTCCTACAATGAGCAGTTCTTC. Amino acid sequence: CASSDPEEEESYNEQFF.

The chain combines TRBV27 with TRBJ2-4; D remains unclear. V lost 5 bases to trimming and J lost 5 bases, with 10 bases between them. The germline CDR1 and CDR2 sequences are MNHEY and SMNVEV (reference sequence). The CDR3 runs to 13 residues. The CDR3 bases are TGTGCCAGCAGTCATTCCACAGAAAACATTCAGTACTTC. Amino acids: CASSHSTENIQYF.

This chain connects TRBV12-3 or TRBV12-4 to TRBJ2-1; 8 bases map to TRBD2. Trimming removed 3 bases from V and 4 bases from J; junction bases left unmatched: 8. The CDR3 loop spans 16 amino acids. CDR3 nucleotides: TGTGCCAGCAGTTTTAAATCACTAGCGGCATACAATGAGCAGTTCTTC. This translates into CASSFKSLAAYNEQFF.

The chain combines TRBV5-1 with TRBJ2-2; D assignment may be TRBD1 or TRBD2 (5 bases each). Germline V gene sequence: CDR1 SGHRS, CDR2 YFSETQ. With 1 base removed from V and 7 bases from J, the gap between germline ends came to 8 bases. The CDR3 loop spans 13 amino acids. CDR3 residues: CASSLWGIGELFF. In DNA, the CDR3 is TGCGCCAGCAGCTTGTGGGGGATCGGGGAGCTGTTTTTT.

This clonotype has a handful of counts. The chain uses TRBV27 and TRBJ1-6; 7 nucleotides line up with TRBD1. Germline lookup yields CDR1 MNHEY and CDR2 SMNVEV (reference sequence). The CDR3 runs 15 residues. Trimming took 3 bases from V and 12 from J; bases not matched to a gene: 11. In DNA, the CDR3 is TGTGCCAGCAGTTTCCTACCGCAGGGGGTTGGACCCCTCCACTTT. As protein: CASSFLPQGVGPLHF.

The chain is built from TRBV5-1 and TRBJ2-6; D unresolved. V lost 1 base and J 2 bases, leaving 7 bases between the germline ends. The germline V gene has CDR1 SGHRS and CDR2 YFSETQ. The CDR3 runs 15 residues. DNA for the CDR3: TGCGCCAGCAGCTTGCACAGCACTGGGGCCAACGTCCTGACTTTC. It encodes CASSLHSTGANVLTF. The whole variable domain, remainder taken from reference TRBV5-1 and TRBJ2-6, is KAGVTQTPRYLIKTRGQQVTLSCSPISGHRSVSWYQQTPGQGLQFLFEYFSETQRNKGNFPGRFSGRQFSNSRSEMNVSTLELGDSALYLCASSLHSTGANVLTFGAGSRLTVL.

The chain employs TRBV12-3 or TRBV12-4 and TRBJ2-7, with a tentative D call TRBD2 (5 bases). This CDR3 spans 13 amino acids. V was pared by 3 bases and J by 3 bases, with 9 bases between. CDR3 sequence (DNA): TGTGCCAGCAGTTTGGGAGTCCTCTACGAGCAGTACTTC. It is translated as CASSLGVLYEQYF.

V usage is TRBV29-1 and J usage is TRBJ1-1, with a tentative D call TRBD1 (5 bases). V was pared by 7 bases and J by 6 bases, with 18 bases between. There are 13 residues in the CDR3. Germline assignment: CDR1 SQVTM and CDR2 ANQGSEA. The CDR3 loop reads CSARGVAEAEAFF. CDR3 sequence (DNA): TGCAGCGCCCGAGGGGTGGCTGAGGCTGAAGCTTTCTTT.

The chain is built from TRBV5-1 and TRBJ1-4; tentatively, D is TRBD1 (6 bases). The CDR3 contains 15 residues. V lost 4 bases, J lost 8 bases, and 18 bases lay in between. Germline V lookup: CDR1 SGHRS, CDR2 YFSETQ. DNA for the CDR3: TGCGCCAGCAGCCCTTCCGGGACAAGAGGGGAAAAACTGTTTTTT. It specifies CASSPSGTRGEKLFF.

This rearrangement joins TRBV7-9 to TRBJ1-1; weak D call: TRBD1 (5 bases). V gave up 5 bases and J gave up 13 bases, with 29 bases separating them. The CDR3 extends over 16 amino acids. From germline, CDR1 is SEHNR and CDR2 FQNEAQ (reference sequence). The CDR3 DNA sequence: TGTGCCAGCAGCCCCAGTCAACGGACACCGAGTTACCAAGGTTTCTTT. Translating it yields CASSPSQRTPSYQGFF. Full variable domain (rest looked up from reference TRBV7-9 and TRBJ1-1): DTGVSQNPRHKITKRGQNVTFRCDPISEHNRLYWYRQTLGQGPEFLTYFQNEAQLEKSRLLSDRFSAERPKGSFSTLEIQRTEQGDSAMYLCASSPSQRTPSYQGFFGQGTRLTVV.

The chain carries TRBV5-1 and TRBJ2-1; the D gene is possibly TRBD2 (6 bases). From germline, CDR1 is SGHRS and CDR2 YFSETQ. The V end lost 1 base, the J end lost 7 bases, and 9 bases lay between the germline ends. The CDR3 is 13 amino acids. CDR3 sequence (DNA): TGCGCCAGCAGCTTGAAAGCGGGTAATGAGCAGTTCTTC. Residues: CASSLKAGNEQFF.

This sequence joins TRBV3-1 and TRBJ2-7; 11 bases are a match to TRBD2. Germline CDR1 reads LGHDT; CDR2 reads YNNKEL (reference sequence). The CDR3 consists of 15 residues. The V and J ends lost 11 bases and 2 bases, in that order; junction bases with no gene match: 11. CDR3 in DNA: TGTGCCTCCTGCCAAGGGACTAGCGGAACCTACGAGCAGTACTTC. Residues: CASCQGTSGTYEQYF.

This clonotype has a handful of counts. The V call is TRBV7-3, the J call TRBJ2-2, with TRBD1 as a possible D gene (6 bases). The CDR3 runs 15 residues. V was cut by 4 bases and J by 7 bases, with 16 bases left in between. Germline V gives CDR1 SGHTA, CDR2 FQGTGA. The CDR3 loop reads CASSSVLGAGGELFF. For the CDR3, the DNA is TGTGCCAGCAGCTCCGTCCTGGGGGCGGGCGGGGAGCTGTTTTTT.

This clonotype was seen a few times. The genes are TRBV29-1 and TRBJ2-7; no clear D gene. Trimming pared 0 bases from V and 0 bases from J, leaving 3 bases between. The CDR3 is 12 residues long. The germline V gene encodes CDR1 SQVTM and CDR2 ANQGSEA. CDR3: CSVEEGSYEQYF. The DNA for the CDR3 is TGCAGCGTTGAAGAAGGCTCCTACGAGCAGTACTTC.

This chain uses TRBV7-9 with TRBJ1-1, with 12 positions matching TRBD1. The CDR3 runs 13 residues. V lost 5 bases to trimming and J lost 8 bases; unmatched junction nucleotides: 3. Per the germline V gene, CDR1 is SEHNR and CDR2 is FQNEAQ (reference sequence). The CDR3: CASSPGQGAEAFF. CDR3 nucleotide sequence: TGTGCCAGCAGCCCGGGACAGGGGGCCGAAGCTTTCTTT. Using reference TRBV7-9 and TRBJ1-1 for the parts outside the CDR3, the full variable domain is DTGVSQNPRHKITKRGQNVTFRCDPISEHNRLYWYRQTLGQGPEFLTYFQNEAQLEKSRLLSDRFSAERPKGSFSTLEIQRTEQGDSAMYLCASSPGQGAEAFFGQGTRLTVV.

This chain links TRBV6-5 with TRBJ2-5; D is undetermined. The germline V gene encodes CDR1 MNHEY and CDR2 SVGAGI. The CDR3 runs to 16 residues. Trimming stripped 0 bases from V and 5 bases from J, with 16 bases between. Here the CDR3 reads CASSYSTGRAHETQYF. CDR3 coding DNA: TGTGCCAGCAGTTACTCGACTGGCCGGGCACACGAGACCCAGTACTTC.

This clonotype was counted only a few times. This chain's CDR3 is CASSFVRYSPLHF. The CDR3 DNA reads as TGCGCCAGCAGCTTTGTTCGGTATTCACCCCTCCACTTT. The chain employs TRBV5-1 and TRBJ1-6; no firm D call. Between the trimmed V and J ends, which lost 2 bases and 8 bases, there was a span of 8 bases. The CDR3 sequence is 13 residues long. Germline lookup yields CDR1 SGHRS and CDR2 YFSETQ.

This clonotype has only a few counts. This chain uses TRBV15 with TRBJ2-7; 10 positions match TRBD1. Trimming cost V 5 bases and J 2 bases; bases outside gene matches: 3. Germline lookup yields CDR1 LNHNV and CDR2 YYDKDF (reference sequence). The CDR3 contains 14 residues. The CDR3 bases are TGTGCCACCAGCCGGGACAGGGGAACCTACGAGCAGTACTTC. This translates into CATSRDRGTYEQYF.

This clonotype has only a few counts. The CDR3 DNA sequence: TGTGCCAGCAGTGTTAACAGGAATTCTAACTATGGCTACACCTTC. This translates into CASSVNRNSNYGYTF. The J gene is TRBJ1-2, the V gene TRBV6-1; D perhaps matches TRBD1 (5 bases). CDR1 and CDR2 (germline): MNHNS, SASEGT. CDR3 length equals 15 residues. Trimming stripped 4 bases from V and 0 bases from J, with 12 bases between.

V gene TRBV5-1 combines with J gene TRBJ2-6; TRBD1 matches at 7 bases. The V segment lost 5 bases and the J segment 0 bases; nucleotides outside the gene matches: 2. This CDR3 contains 15 residues. In germline, CDR1 is SGHRS, CDR2 YFSETQ. CDR3 nucleotides: TGCGCCAGCAGGACAGGGCCCTCTGGGGCCAACGTCCTGACTTTC. This codes for CASRTGPSGANVLTF. Looking up the rest from reference TRBV5-1 and TRBJ2-6 gives the full variable domain: KAGVTQTPRYLIKTRGQQVTLSCSPISGHRSVSWYQQTPGQGLQFLFEYFSETQRNKGNFPGRFSGRQFSNSRSEMNVSTLELGDSALYLCASRTGPSGANVLTFGAGSRLTVL.

This clonotype was seen a handful of times. The chain couples TRBV27 to TRBJ1-1; no firm D call. CDR1 MNHEY and CDR2 SMNVEV come from the germline V gene (reference sequence). V was pared by 6 bases and J by 3 bases, with 8 bases between. This CDR3 spans 12 amino acids. CDR3 sequence reads: CASRQEYTEAFF. The CDR3 DNA reads as TGTGCCAGCAGGCAGGAGTACACTGAAGCTTTCTTT.

The genes are TRBV20-1 and TRBJ2-7; D remains unclear. Trimming shortened V by 6 bases and J by 0 bases, and 18 bases separated the two germline ends. The length of the CDR3 is 15 residues. CDR1 DFQATT and CDR2 SNEGSKA come from the germline V gene (reference sequence). The DNA for the CDR3 is TGCAGTGCCCTCCATTGGCCTTGGGCCTCCTACGAGCAGTACTTC. This gives the protein CSALHWPWASYEQYF.

The chain carries TRBV6-2 or TRBV6-3 and TRBJ2-7; D is unresolved. This CDR3 has 14 amino acids. Deletions cut 2 bases from V and 0 bases from J, with 8 bases between. Germline lookup yields CDR1 MNHEY and CDR2 SVGEGT. The CDR3 DNA sequence: TGTGCCAGCAGTTACGTAGTAAGCTCCTACGAGCAGTACTTC. It encodes CASSYVVSSYEQYF.